These T cell receptor beta chains were read from a single sample in a study of cytotoxic CD8 clonotypes in ibrutinib-treated CLL. TCRdb's copy holds only in-frame clones and misses some; the assay was immunoSEQ multiplex PCR. The sample includes approximately 330,000 clones, approximately 80% of them seen just once. The material sequenced was PBMCs, taken before ibrutinib treatment. The receptor source for this set is a human donor with chronic lymphocytic leukemia. The CDR3 runs from the conserved cysteine through the conserved F or W. Fields, in order: J gene, V gene, D gene, clone size, CDR3 protein, CDR3 DNA. The D gene is left open where the match is weak. Clone size is stated in some rows and not others, as once, few, many or a class when expanded.

TRBJ2-3 TRBV15 TRBD2 . CATRAGRTSGTDTQYF TGTGCCACCAGGGCTGGTCGGACTAGCGGCACAGATACGCAGTATTTT
TRBJ2-5 TRBV12-2 . . CASRLAGTFETQYF TGTGCAAGTCGCTTAGCCGGGACCTTTGAGACCCAGTACTTC
TRBJ1-5 TRBV5-4 . . CASSQQGRNQPQHF TGTGCCAGCAGCCAACAGGGTAGAAATCAGCCCCAGCATTTT
TRBJ1-2 TRBV6-1 . few CASSGPPQGVDGYTF TGTGCCAGCAGTGGTCCCCCACAGGGTGTGGATGGCTACACCTTC
TRBJ2-7 TRBV5-3 . . CARSLGGEQYF TGTGCCAGAAGCTTGGGTGGCGAGCAGTACTTC
TRBJ2-2 TRBV6-6 . medium-sized CASSSSGDTGELFF TGTGCCAGCAGTTCTTCAGGGGACACCGGGGAGCTGTTTTTT
TRBJ2-1 TRBV4-3 . . CASSQDGPGLYNEQFF TGCGCCAGCAGCCAAGACGGCCCAGGGTTATACAATGAGCAGTTCTTC
TRBJ2-7 TRBV7-9 . . CASSPPGQNYEQYF TGTGCCAGCAGCCCCCCCGGACAGAACTACGAGCAGTACTTC
TRBJ2-1 TRBV6-5 TRBD2 . CASSYGAGVGDEQFF TGTGCCAGCAGTTACGGGGCGGGAGTAGGCGATGAGCAGTTCTTC
TRBJ1-5 TRBV12-5 . . CASAKTSGQYSEQPQHF TGTGCTAGTGCAAAAACCTCAGGACAGTATTCGGAGCAGCCCCAGCATTTT
TRBJ1-3 TRBV28 . . CASSLSEGHTIYF TGTGCCAGCAGTTTAAGCGAGGGACACACCATATATTTT
TRBJ2-7 TRBV5-1 TRBD1 . CASSSSGGAAAYEQYF TGCGCCAGCAGCTCCTCAGGGGGAGCGGCAGCCTACGAGCAGTACTTC
TRBJ1-3 TRBV29-1 . . CSVRDRRAIYF TGCAGCGTGCGTGATCGCCGGGCCATATATTTT
TRBJ1-1 TRBV27 . few CASSLERNTEAFF TGTGCCAGCAGTTTAGAGCGGAACACTGAAGCTTTCTTT
TRBJ2-2 TRBV9 . once CASSPGLAYSGELFF TGTGCCAGCAGCCCCGGGCTAGCCTATAGTGGGGAGCTGTTTTTT
TRBJ2-5 TRBV19 . . CASSPPLYQETQYF TGTGCCAGTAGCCCCCCACTCTACCAAGAGACCCAGTACTTC
TRBJ1-5 TRBV28 TRBD1 few CASSLADRVKPNQPQHF TGTGCCAGCAGTTTAGCAGACAGGGTTAAACCCAATCAGCCCCAGCATTTT
TRBJ1-2 TRBV9 TRBD1 . CASSVVTGGYGYTF TGTGCCAGCAGCGTAGTGACAGGGGGCTACGGCTACACCTTC
TRBJ1-2 TRBV7-9 . . CASSPPAGASGYTF TGTGCCAGCAGCCCGCCCGCGGGGGCCTCTGGCTACACCTTC
TRBJ1-5 TRBV5-6 . . CASSLANLGQPQHF TGTGCCAGCAGCTTGGCCAATTTGGGTCAGCCCCAGCATTTT
TRBJ2-4 TRBV4-3 . . CASSQDAGTLAKNIQYF TGCGCCAGCAGCCAAGATGCGGGAACCCTAGCCAAAAACATTCAGTACTTC
TRBJ2-1 TRBV4-3 . . CASSRRQWNEQFF TGCGCCAGCAGCCGGAGACAGTGGAATGAGCAGTTCTTC
TRBJ2-3 TRBV25-1 . . CASRLAGADTQYF TGTGCCAGCAGGCTAGCAGGGGCAGATACGCAGTATTTT
TRBJ2-7 TRBV2 TRBD2 . CARELDGLAGSYEQYF TGTGCCAGGGAACTGGACGGACTAGCGGGATCCTACGAGCAGTACTTC
TRBJ1-2 TRBV4-1 . . CASSRPTRTETNYGYTF TGCGCCAGCAGCCGCCCAACACGGACAGAAACAAACTATGGCTACACCTTC
TRBJ2-5 TRBV7-7 TRBD1 . CASSLGGQGSETQYF TGTGCTAGCAGCTTAGGGGGACAGGGGAGTGAGACCCAGTACTTC
TRBJ2-2 TRBV10-3 . . CAISAGSGELFF TGTGCCATCAGTGCGGGGTCCGGGGAGCTGTTTTTT
TRBJ2-7 TRBV10-3 TRBD2 . CAIWASGTYEQYF TGTGCCATATGGGCTAGCGGAACCTACGAGCAGTACTTC
TRBJ2-2 TRBV9 . . CASSTHPSKNTGELFF TGTGCCAGCAGCACCCACCCTTCAAAGAACACCGGGGAGCTGTTTTTT
TRBJ2-7 TRBV4-3 . once CASSPQSAAPDSYEQYF TGCGCCAGCAGCCCACAGTCAGCAGCTCCCGATTCCTACGAGCAGTACTTC
TRBJ2-7 TRBV5-6 . . CASSRRREQYF TGTGCCAGCAGCCGGCGGCGCGAGCAGTACTTC
TRBJ1-4 TRBV7-2 TRBD1 . CASSLAGTGGEKLFF TGTGCCAGCAGCTTAGCCGGGACAGGGGGGGAAAAACTGTTTTTT
TRBJ1-5 TRBV2 TRBD1 few CASSTRNRGTSNQPQHF TGTGCCAGCAGTACACGGAACAGGGGAACGAGCAATCAGCCCCAGCATTTT
TRBJ2-5 TRBV6-5 . . CASSYFGGDGETQYF TGTGCCAGCAGTTACTTTGGGGGAGATGGAGAGACCCAGTACTTC
TRBJ2-1 TRBV10-1 TRBD2 . CASSTGTSDSYNEQFF TGCGCCAGCAGCACCGGGACTAGCGACTCCTACAATGAGCAGTTCTTC
TRBJ1-2 TRBV27 . . CASSDGRGYTF TGTGCCAGCAGCGACGGCCGGGGCTACACCTTC
TRBJ2-5 TRBV27 TRBD1 . CASSPGQGRETQYF TGTGCCAGCAGCCCCGGACAGGGGAGGGAGACCCAGTACTTC
TRBJ2-1 TRBV19 TRBD1 . CASSRDSSSNEQFF TGTGCCAGTAGCAGGGACAGCTCTTCTAATGAGCAGTTCTTC
TRBJ1-2 TRBV2 . . CASAAPEGGYTF TGTGCCAGCGCCGCCCCGGAGGGTGGCTACACCTTC
TRBJ2-7 TRBV6-5 TRBD1 few CASRFGTGPIYEQYF TGTGCCAGCAGATTTGGGACAGGCCCAATCTACGAGCAGTACTTC
TRBJ2-7 TRBV30 . . CAWSVTRDTYEQYF TGTGCCTGGAGTGTCACCAGGGATACTTACGAGCAGTACTTC
TRBJ1-4 TRBV6-6 . once CASSYEATEKLFF TGTGCCAGCAGTTACGAGGCCACCGAAAAACTGTTTTTT
TRBJ2-5 TRBV11-2 . . CASSFGGEETQYF TGTGCCAGCAGCTTCGGCGGAGAAGAGACCCAGTACTTC
TRBJ2-2 TRBV18 . . CASSPGQWAGELFF TGTGCCAGCTCACCGGGACAATGGGCCGGGGAGCTGTTTTTT
TRBJ2-7 TRBV5-1 . . CASNRVPTSEQYF TGCGCCAGCAACAGGGTCCCTACGAGCGAGCAGTACTTC
TRBJ2-2 TRBV27 . few CATSILTNTGELFF TGTGCCACCTCTATTTTAACGAACACCGGGGAGCTGTTTTTT
TRBJ1-4 TRBV5-4 . . CASSREYEKLFF TGTGCCAGCAGCCGGGAGTATGAAAAACTGTTTTTT
TRBJ2-3 TRBV20-1 . . CSALVTDTQYF TGCAGTGCACTCGTCACAGATACGCAGTATTTT
TRBJ2-4 TRBV7-6 . . CASSLGRQNIQYF TGTGCCAGCAGCTTAGGCAGACAAAACATTCAGTACTTC
TRBJ2-1 TRBV29-1 . . CSVEAQMNEQFF TGCAGCGTTGAAGCCCAGATGAATGAGCAGTTCTTC
TRBJ2-3 TRBV11-2 TRBD2 . CASSLFFMREGYTDTQYF TGTGCCAGCAGCTTATTTTTTATGAGGGAGGGTTACACAGATACGCAGTATTTT
TRBJ2-5 TRBV7-9 TRBD2 . CASRYPSGETQYF TGTGCCAGCAGGTATCCTAGCGGAGAGACCCAGTACTTC
TRBJ1-3 TRBV19 TRBD1 . CASSILGTGDVAGNTIYF TGTGCCAGTAGTATATTGGGGACAGGGGATGTTGCTGGAAACACCATATATTTT
TRBJ2-3 TRBV5-1 TRBD1 . CASSSQDRGDDTQYF TGCGCCAGCAGCTCCCAAGACAGGGGGGACGATACGCAGTATTTT
TRBJ2-1 TRBV4-1 . few CASSQVLGGYNEQFF TGCGCCAGCAGCCAAGTCTTAGGAGGATACAATGAGCAGTTCTTC
TRBJ2-5 TRBV27 . . CASRGGRNRTIYF TGTGCCAGCAGGGGGGGACGGAACAGAACCATTTACTTC
TRBJ2-1 TRBV6-1 . . CASSVEGAGEQFF TGTGCCAGCAGTGTGGAGGGGGCTGGTGAGCAGTTCTTC
TRBJ2-7 TRBV30 . . CAWSANTGEGQYF TGTGCCTGGAGTGCCAACACAGGGGAGGGACAGTACTTC